This TCR beta chain is from a study of response to subunit inactivated influenza vaccine (dated by TCRdb to 2017 to 2018). With regard to the full study: The study used deep quantitative T cell receptor repertoire profiling to track responses to a trivalent subunit inactivated influenza vaccine.

The CDR3 has 14 amino acids, counting the end cysteine and phenylalanine. The only DNA kept is the CDR3, 42 bases in frame from the first base. At the junction V is shortened by 5 bases and J by 6 bases, with 16 bases in between. Based on the germline V gene (reference sequence), the CDR1 and CDR2 sequences are SEHNR and FQNEAQ. The sample holds a few counts of this clonotype. Its recognized antigen is unknown. The input lacks base qualities; no much larger clone sits a single base away. To prepare the library, RT-PCR was applied. Sequencing used an Illumina HiSeq 2500. TCRdb reprocessing: public reads trimmed at Q25 with fastp, clones called with MiXCR, in-frame beta chains kept. Merged by CDR3 protein, the rows form single entries marked with the most common genes and DNA. The sample table holds 490,000 or so distinct CDR3 sequences, of which approximately 7.6% were seen once. The ten largest clones take up roughly 13% of the sample.

On the study overall, not on this receptor specifically: The authors suggested that each seasonal influenza vaccination may recruit only a limited number of new T cells.

The sequencing used PBMCs from blood, collected roughly 24 months after vaccination. The receptor chain draws on TRBV7-9 and TRBJ1-1, with the D segment identity uncertain. This sequence originates from a man aged 45-69 years who received an inactivated influenza vaccine. Donor details come from another sample of the same person, matched by shared clones. The CDR3 region: CASSPLGARPEAFF. The DNA sequence follows: TGTGCCAGCAGCCCACTTGGCGCGCGACCTGAAGCTTTCTTT. Joined to the reference TRBV7-9 and TRBJ1-1 proteins, this CDR3 gives the full variable domain: DTGVSQNPRHKITKRGQNVTFRCDPISEHNRLYWYRQTLGQGPEFLTYFQNEAQLEKSRLLSDRFSAERPKGSFSTLEIQRTEQGDSAMYLCASSPLGARPEAFFGQGTRLTVV.